Shown below are 22 T cell receptor beta chains from a single sample sequenced in a study of siplizumab effects on memory and regulatory T cells. Libraries were prepared by immunoSEQ multiplex PCR; TCRdb keeps only in-frame clonotypes and omits some of them. Of about 110,000 clones listed, roughly 89% were seen once; the top ten hold roughly 1.4%. The sequenced sample consisted of CD4+ T cells sorted from blood. These TCRs come from a human donor in good health.

As DNA, the CDR3 is TGTGCCAGCAGTTTAACCTACCCTAAGATTGAAGCTTTCTTT. It specifies CASSLTYPKIEAFF. This rearrangement joins TRBV6-5 to TRBJ1-1, with D uncertain. Germline lookup yields CDR1 MNHEY and CDR2 SVGAGI. CDR3 size: 14 residues. Trimming took 4 bases from V and 7 from J, leaving 16 bases between them.

This clone was seen a handful of times. The chain uses TRBV6-1 and TRBJ1-2; D is unclear. Germline V gene data show CDR1 as MNHNS and CDR2 as SASEGT. There are 15 residues in the CDR3. Deletions cut 2 bases from V and 4 bases from J, with 14 bases between. The CDR3 nucleotides read TGTGCCAGCAGTGAAACAAATCAGCCAACCTATGGCTACACCTTC. It translates to CASSETNQPTYGYTF.

This chain connects TRBV19 to TRBJ1-5, with no clear D. The CDR3 consists of 13 residues. V shed 7 bases and J shed 4 bases, with 11 bases lying between them. CDR1 LNHDA and CDR2 SQIVND come from the germline V gene (reference sequence). Here the CDR3 DNA reads TGTGCCAGTACCCTCTCCTATAATCAGCCCCAGCATTTT. Translating gives CASTLSYNQPQHF.

J is TRBJ1-2 and V is TRBV6-5; tentative D call: TRBD1 (6 bases). Germline V gives CDR1 MNHEY, CDR2 SVGAGI. There are 12 residues in the CDR3. The V gene lost 4 bases and the J gene lost 8 bases, with 11 bases spanning the gap. The CDR3 sequence: CASSSGQRGYTF. CDR3 bases: TGTGCCAGCAGTTCCGGACAGAGGGGCTACACCTTC.

The chain joins TRBV4-1 to TRBJ2-1; D is possibly TRBD2 (6 bases). There are 16 residues in the CDR3. V shed 4 bases and J shed 0 bases, with 13 bases lying between them. Germline V lookup: CDR1 MGHRA, CDR2 YSYEKL. The CDR3: CASSLSGSGSYNEQFF. In DNA form, the CDR3 reads TGCGCCAGCAGCCTTAGCGGTTCCGGCTCCTACAATGAGCAGTTCTTC.

The chain has TRBV5-1 and TRBJ2-3; 12 nucleotides match TRBD2. This CDR3 is 17 amino acids long. CDR1 and CDR2 (germline): SGHRS, YFSETQ. Losses at the gene ends were 1 base for V and 4 bases for J; bases not matched to a gene: 7. In DNA, the CDR3 is TGCGCCAGCAGCTTGTCGACTAGCGGGAGACTCGCAGATACGCAGTATTTT. This sequence encodes CASSLSTSGRLADTQYF.

This clone has just one count. The chain couples TRBV5-1 to TRBJ2-3; 11 nucleotides align to TRBD2. J was trimmed by 0 bases and V by 0 bases; bases with no gene match: 3. This CDR3 contains 17 residues. Germline values: CDR1 SGHRS, CDR2 YFSETQ. The CDR3 spells CASSLGRLAGSTDTQYF. The CDR3, as DNA: TGCGCCAGCAGCTTGGGGCGACTAGCGGGGAGCACAGATACGCAGTATTTT.

The V call is TRBV5-1, the J call TRBJ2-1, with D tentatively TRBD2 (6 bases). Germline V gene sequence: CDR1 SGHRS, CDR2 YFSETQ. V was trimmed by 2 bases and J by 5 bases, leaving 8 bases between them. The CDR3 contains 13 residues. The CDR3 DNA reads TGCGCCAGCAGCTTTGGGGGGAACAATGAGCAGTTCTTC. Its protein product is CASSFGGNNEQFF.

CDR3 DNA sequence: TGTGCTAGTGGTTCCCAGGGGGACAATGAGCAGTTCTTC. Protein: CASGSQGDNEQFF. This rearrangement joins TRBV12-5 to TRBJ2-1; 7 nucleotides align to TRBD1. This CDR3 is 13 amino acids long. J gave up 5 bases and V 4 bases, and 2 bases lay outside the gene matches. The V gene's germline CDR1 is LGHNT and CDR2 FRNRAP.

The chain has TRBV18 and TRBJ2-5, with 9 bases matching TRBD2. The J segment lost 6 bases and the V segment lost 3 bases, leaving 14 bases of the junction unmatched. The CDR3 length is 17 residues. CDR1 and CDR2 from the germline V gene are KGHSH and LQKENI. CDR3 region: CASSPPGGLAGSKTQYF. DNA of the CDR3: TGTGCCAGCTCACCCCCTGGGGGGCTAGCGGGATCGAAGACCCAGTACTTC.

The chain uses TRBV5-1 and TRBJ2-1, with TRBD2 identical over 11 bases. Losses at the gene ends were 4 bases for V and 0 bases for J; bases not matched to a gene: 6. This CDR3 is built from 17 residues. Germline assignment: CDR1 SGHRS and CDR2 YFSETQ. The CDR3 sequence is CASSVGLAGASYNEQFF. The CDR3 DNA reads as TGCGCCAGCAGCGTCGGACTAGCGGGCGCCTCCTACAATGAGCAGTTCTTC.

The chain combines TRBV7-6 with TRBJ2-5; D uncertain. V was trimmed by 4 bases and J by 4 bases, leaving 19 bases between them. CDR3 length: 16 amino acids. Germline V CDR1 and CDR2: SGHVS, FNYEAQ. The CDR3 nucleotides are TGTGCCAGCAGCTCCCGCCGGGCCGCCCTGGGAGAGACCCAGTACTTC. This sequence encodes CASSSRRAALGETQYF.

V is TRBV20-1 and J is TRBJ1-1; no definite D call. Trimming removed 6 bases from V and 11 bases from J, with 16 bases in between. The CDR3 has 11 amino acids. Germline CDR1 DFQATT, CDR2 SNEGSKA (reference sequence). The CDR3 sequence: CSAEMAAGAFF. In DNA form, the CDR3 reads TGCAGTGCGGAGATGGCAGCTGGGGCTTTCTTT.

J is TRBJ1-1 and V is TRBV7-2, with unresolved D. CDR1 SGHTA and CDR2 FQGNSA come from the germline V gene. The germline V and J ends were trimmed by 5 bases and 7 bases, with 14 bases remaining between them. The CDR3 consists of 13 residues. The CDR3 nucleotides read TGTGCCAGCAGCCCTTTTAACGGGCTTGAAGCTTTCTTT. This encodes CASSPFNGLEAFF.

The chain has TRBV4-1 and TRBJ1-2, with TRBD1 as a possible D gene (5 bases). The V end lost 2 bases, the J end lost 5 bases, and 21 bases lay between the germline ends. The CDR3 runs 17 residues. Germline CDR1 MGHRA, CDR2 YSYEKL. For the CDR3, the DNA is TGCGCCAGCAGCCAACCACTGATAGGGGCCCGAGGGTATGGCTACACCTTC. It is translated as CASSQPLIGARGYGYTF.

The chain couples TRBV5-6 to TRBJ2-5, with D perhaps TRBD2 (7 bases). This CDR3 region has 17 residues. Germline V gene sequence: CDR1 SGHDT, CDR2 YYEEEE. The V gene lost 0 bases and the J gene lost 1 base, with 16 bases spanning the gap. The CDR3 nucleotides are TGTGCCAGCAGCTTGGCAGGTACAGGGAGGGTCCAAGAGACCCAGTACTTC. Protein: CASSLAGTGRVQETQYF.

The rearrangement joins TRBV27 to TRBJ1-5; a weak D match, TRBD1 (6 bases). The germline CDR1 and CDR2 sequences are MNHEY and SMNVEV (reference sequence). The V end was cut by 2 bases, the J end by 6 bases, with 11 bases between. This CDR3 is 14 amino acids long. The CDR3 nucleotides are TGTGCCAGCAGTTTAAACAGGGTGATTCAGCCCCAGCATTTT. It encodes CASSLNRVIQPQHF.

The chain couples TRBV4-2 to TRBJ2-5; TRBD2 agrees at 12 bases. Germline trimming cut 3 bases from V and 2 bases from J; bases unmatched to any gene: 4. The length of the CDR3 is 16 residues. CDR1 is LGHNA, CDR2 YNFKEQ, per germline. The CDR3 is CASSQRTSGMQETQYF. As DNA, the CDR3 is TGTGCCAGCAGCCAGAGGACTAGCGGGATGCAAGAGACCCAGTACTTC.

In its sample, this clone was seen a few times. The chain uses TRBV11-3 and TRBJ2-3, with 13 nucleotides matching TRBD2. The V gene's germline CDR1 is SGHNT and CDR2 YENEEA. The CDR3 sequence is 17 residues long. V was clipped by 0 bases and J by 1 base; unmatched bases: 1. This chain's CDR3 is CASSLDGTSGGTDTQYF. CDR3 DNA: TGTGCCAGCAGCTTAGACGGGACTAGCGGGGGCACAGATACGCAGTATTTT.

The gene calls are TRBV30 and TRBJ2-7; D not certain. This CDR3 comprises 12 residues. CDR1 is GTSNPN, CDR2 SVGIG, per germline (reference sequence). V was shortened by 1 base and J by 3 bases, with 7 bases between the two germline ends. The chain's CDR3 is CAWSGPGYEQYF. The CDR3 DNA sequence: TGTGCCTGGAGTGGGCCCGGCTACGAGCAGTACTTC.

This clone was counted once. The rearrangement joins TRBV27 to TRBJ2-5; a weak D match, TRBD1 (6 bases). The CDR3 covers 16 residues. The germline V gene has CDR1 MNHEY and CDR2 SMNVEV (reference sequence). Trimming left V 0 bases short and J 1 base short, with 12 bases between. CDR3 loop: CASSLSQGPGQETQYF. The DNA for the CDR3 is TGTGCCAGCAGTTTATCCCAGGGGCCCGGCCAAGAGACCCAGTACTTC.

This clone is a singleton in its sample. The chain has TRBV11-2 and TRBJ2-3; the D call may be TRBD1 or TRBD2 (6 bases each). The CDR3 runs 16 residues. V lost 3 bases to trimming and J lost 1 base, with 14 bases between them. Germline V gene lookup returns CDR1 SGHAT and CDR2 FQNNGV. The chain's CDR3 is CASSLNWGAGTDTQYF. As DNA, the CDR3 is TGTGCCAGCAGCTTGAATTGGGGGGCCGGCACAGATACGCAGTATTTT. Based on the CDR3 plus reference TRBV11-2 and TRBJ2-3, the full variable domain is EAGVAQSPRYKIIEKRQSVAFWCNPISGHATLYWYQQILGQGPKLLIQFQNNGVVDDSQLPKDRFSAERLKGVDSTLKIQPAKLEDSAVYLCASSLNWGAGTDTQYFGPGTRLTVL.